Given below is one T cell receptor beta chain in context. This sample stems from a study of blood T cell repertoires in COVID-19. Study summary: COVID-19 samples, acute and convalescent, were from the United States, Italy and Spain.

Original processing notes: Reference gene primers were amplified, and this amplification served to estimate nucleated cell counts. Measured with immunoSEQ multiplex PCR; TCRdb has only the in-frame clones, and not every one. V and J calls and clone size follow that table, whereas D and trimming were derived from the DNA. The table lists around 400,000 clones, more than 75% of them singletons, with less than 11% in the top ten. Seattle patients were enrolled during active infection and followed longitudinally. The germline CDR1 and CDR2 sequences are ENHRY and SYGVKD. V trimming: 3 bases; J trimming: 4 bases; junction bases outside the gene matches: 8. The CDR3 totals 16 residues.

Material: peripheral blood. This TCR came from a woman aged 30 to 39 with COVID-19, enrolled during active disease. V is TRBV10-3 and J is TRBJ2-1; TRBD2 matches at 8 bases. The CDR3 coding sequence is TGTGCCATCAGTGACCCAGCCGGGACTAGATACAATGAGCAGTTCTTC. Translated, it gives CAISDPAGTRYNEQFF.